The clone carrying this T cell receptor beta chain was seen only a few times. Its antigen is as yet unknown. This sample was included in a study of human T cells and chemical hapten exposure. Findings of the study overall: The study found expanded TCRs formed significantly more large CDR3 similarity clusters than controls.

As the library was built, unique molecular identifiers were attached to individual cDNA molecules. Original handling: Across samples, TCR counts had a median of 95,638 and ranged from 23,224 to 690,600. TCRdb re-analysed the RACE reads in MiXCR, keeping a single row per CDR3 protein. V and J calls and clone size were set by TCRdb, not the authors. The sample has roughly 56,000 distinct CDR3 sequences, approximately 9.5% seen once. V trimming: 10 bases; J trimming: 10 bases; junction bases outside the gene matches: 12. CDR1 is MNHNY, CDR2 SVGAGI, per germline (reference sequence). The length of the CDR3 is 13 residues. Time point described: pre-sensitization, week 0. Treatment of the sample: therapeutic diphenylcyclopropenone sensitization with weekly scalp DPC. Unfractionated whole blood was the source from which total RNA was extracted.

The sample was whole blood, taken in connection with sensitization to the hapten diphenylcyclopropenone (DPC). The TCR originated in a woman in her 30s with alopecia areata. Some clones in this sample may be carry-over from other donors' samples. V usage is TRBV6-6 and J usage is TRBJ2-1, with 8 bases aligning to TRBD1. CDR3 amino acids: CATTVQGGGEQFF. CDR3 nucleotide sequence: TGTGCCACAACAGTACAGGGGGGCGGGGAGCAGTTCTTC.